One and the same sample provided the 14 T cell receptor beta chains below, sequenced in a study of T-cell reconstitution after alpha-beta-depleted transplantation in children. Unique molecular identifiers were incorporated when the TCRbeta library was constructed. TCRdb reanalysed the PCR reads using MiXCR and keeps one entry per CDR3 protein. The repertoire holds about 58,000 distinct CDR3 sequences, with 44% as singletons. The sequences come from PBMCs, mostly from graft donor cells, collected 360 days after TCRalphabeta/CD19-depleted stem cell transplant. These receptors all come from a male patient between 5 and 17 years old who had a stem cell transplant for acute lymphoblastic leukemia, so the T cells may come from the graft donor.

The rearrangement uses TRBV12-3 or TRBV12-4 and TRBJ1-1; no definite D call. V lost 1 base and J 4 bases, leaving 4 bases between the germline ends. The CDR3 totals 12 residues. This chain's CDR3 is CASSLGSTEAFF. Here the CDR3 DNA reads TGTGCCAGCAGTTTAGGGTCCACTGAAGCTTTCTTT.

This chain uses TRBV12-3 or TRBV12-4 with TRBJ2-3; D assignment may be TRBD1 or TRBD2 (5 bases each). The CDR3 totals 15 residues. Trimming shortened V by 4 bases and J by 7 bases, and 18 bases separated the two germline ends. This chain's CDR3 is CASSSDGQGVYTQYF. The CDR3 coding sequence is TGTGCCAGCAGTTCCGATGGCCAGGGAGTCTATACGCAGTATTTT.

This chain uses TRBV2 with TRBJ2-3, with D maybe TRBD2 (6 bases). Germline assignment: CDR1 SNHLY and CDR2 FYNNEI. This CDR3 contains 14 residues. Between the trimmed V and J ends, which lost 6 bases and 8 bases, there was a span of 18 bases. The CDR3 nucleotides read TGTGCCAGCAGACGAGGGACTTACGAGGGTACGCAGTATTTT. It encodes CASRRGTYEGTQYF.

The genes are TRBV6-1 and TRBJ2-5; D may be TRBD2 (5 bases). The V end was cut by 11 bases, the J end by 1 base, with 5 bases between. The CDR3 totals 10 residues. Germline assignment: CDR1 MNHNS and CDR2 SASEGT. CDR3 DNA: TGTGCCGCGGGCCAAGAGACCCAGTACTTC. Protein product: CAAGQETQYF.

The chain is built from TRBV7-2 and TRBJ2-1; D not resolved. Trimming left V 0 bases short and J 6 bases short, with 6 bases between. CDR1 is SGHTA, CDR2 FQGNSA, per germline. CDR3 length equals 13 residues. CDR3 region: CASSLADPNEQFF. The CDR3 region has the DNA TGTGCCAGCAGCTTAGCGGACCCCAATGAGCAGTTCTTC.

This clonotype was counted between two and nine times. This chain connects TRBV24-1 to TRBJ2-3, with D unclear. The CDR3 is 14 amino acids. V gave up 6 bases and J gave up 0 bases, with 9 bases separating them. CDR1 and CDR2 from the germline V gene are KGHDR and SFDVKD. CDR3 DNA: TGTGCCACCAGTCCCCCGGCTAGCACAGATACGCAGTATTTT. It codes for CATSPPASTDTQYF.

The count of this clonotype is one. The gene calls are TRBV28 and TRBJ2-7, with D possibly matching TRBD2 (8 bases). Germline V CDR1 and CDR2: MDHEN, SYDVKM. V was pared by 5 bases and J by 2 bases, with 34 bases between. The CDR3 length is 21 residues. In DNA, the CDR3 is TGTGCCAGCAGTATTTTAGACAGGGTATTTTTGAGGACTAGCTTTCCCTACGAGCAGTACTTC. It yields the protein CASSILDRVFLRTSFPYEQYF.

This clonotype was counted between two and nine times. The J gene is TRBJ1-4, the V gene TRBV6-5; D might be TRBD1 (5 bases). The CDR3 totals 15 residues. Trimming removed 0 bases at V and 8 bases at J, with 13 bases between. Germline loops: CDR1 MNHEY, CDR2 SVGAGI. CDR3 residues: CASSYSTGLGEKLFF. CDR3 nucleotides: TGTGCCAGCAGTTACTCTACAGGTTTGGGGGAAAAACTGTTTTTT.

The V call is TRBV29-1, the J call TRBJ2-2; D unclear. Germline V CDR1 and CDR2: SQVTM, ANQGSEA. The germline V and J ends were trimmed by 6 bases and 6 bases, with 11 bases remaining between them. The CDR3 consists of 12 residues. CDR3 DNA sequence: TGCAGCGTCCCGATGGCCGCCGGGGAGCTGTTTTTT. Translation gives CSVPMAAGELFF.

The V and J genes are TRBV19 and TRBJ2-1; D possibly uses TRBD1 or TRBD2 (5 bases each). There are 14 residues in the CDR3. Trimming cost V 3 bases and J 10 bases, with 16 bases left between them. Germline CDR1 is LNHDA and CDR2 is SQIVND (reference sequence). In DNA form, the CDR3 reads TGTGCCAGTAGTATGGGGACCCCTACAACAGAGCAGTTCTTC. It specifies CASSMGTPTTEQFF.

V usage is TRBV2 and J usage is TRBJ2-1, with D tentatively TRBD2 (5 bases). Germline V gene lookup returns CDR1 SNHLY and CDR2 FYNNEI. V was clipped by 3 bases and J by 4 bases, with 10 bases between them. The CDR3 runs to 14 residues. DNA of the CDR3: TGTGCCAGCAGTGAGGAGCGGTTATACAATGAGCAGTTCTTC. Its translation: CASSEERLYNEQFF. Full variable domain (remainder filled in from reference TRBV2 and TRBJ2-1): EPEVTQTPSHQVTQMGQEVILRCVPISNHLYFYWYRQILGQKVEFLVSFYNNEISEKSEIFDDQFSVERPDGSNFTLKIRSTKLEDSAMYFCASSEERLYNEQFFGPGTRLTVL.

CDR3 DNA: TGCAGCGTTGGAGGCAGTTTAAACTCCTACGAGCAGTACTTC. Protein sequence: CSVGGSLNSYEQYF. This chain connects TRBV29-1 to TRBJ2-7; D is undetermined. V was shortened by 4 bases and J by 0 bases, with 13 bases between the two germline ends. The length of the CDR3 is 14 residues. The germline gives CDR1 SQVTM, CDR2 ANQGSEA.

Here the CDR3 DNA reads TGTGCCACCAGTGATGTCAAAGCGCGGATCAATGAGCAGTTCTTC. Translating it yields CATSDVKARINEQFF. The V gene is TRBV24-1, the J gene TRBJ2-1; no reliable D call. CDR3 length: 15 residues. CDR1 is KGHDR and CDR2 is SFDVKD in the germline V gene. The germline V and J ends were trimmed by 3 bases and 6 bases, with 14 bases remaining between them.

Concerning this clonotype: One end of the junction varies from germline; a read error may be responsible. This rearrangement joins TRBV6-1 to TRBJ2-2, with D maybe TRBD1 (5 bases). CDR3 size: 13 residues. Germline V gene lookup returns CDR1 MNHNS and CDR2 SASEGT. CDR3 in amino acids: CASTEGAAGELFF. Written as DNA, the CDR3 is TGTGCCAGCACTGAAGGGGCGGCCGGGGAGCTGTTTTTT.